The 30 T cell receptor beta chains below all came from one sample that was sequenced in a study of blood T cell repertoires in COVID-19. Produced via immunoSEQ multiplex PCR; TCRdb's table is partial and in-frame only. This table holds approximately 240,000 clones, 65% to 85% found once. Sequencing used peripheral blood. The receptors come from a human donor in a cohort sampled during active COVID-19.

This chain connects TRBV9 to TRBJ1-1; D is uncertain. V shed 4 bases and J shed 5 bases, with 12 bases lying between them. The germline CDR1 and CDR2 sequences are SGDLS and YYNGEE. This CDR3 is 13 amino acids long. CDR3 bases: TGTGCCAGCAGCTCAAGACCGGGGACTGAAGCTTTCTTT. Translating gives CASSSRPGTEAFF.

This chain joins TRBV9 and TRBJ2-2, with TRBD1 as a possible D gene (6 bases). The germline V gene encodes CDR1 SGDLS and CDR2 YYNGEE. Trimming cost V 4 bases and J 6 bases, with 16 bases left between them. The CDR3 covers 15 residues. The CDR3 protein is CASSPGGGPSGELFF. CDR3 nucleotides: TGTGCCAGCAGCCCTGGGGGCGGGCCGTCCGGGGAGCTGTTTTTT.

The CDR3 region has the DNA TGTGCCAGCAGCACGACTTCATCGGATTCACCCCTCCACTTT. Protein product: CASSTTSSDSPLHF. The chain couples TRBV9 to TRBJ1-6; no clear D gene. CDR3 size: 14 residues. In germline, CDR1 is SGDLS, CDR2 YYNGEE. Deletions cut 4 bases from V and 8 bases from J, with 13 bases between.

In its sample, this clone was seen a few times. The CDR3 nucleotides read TGTGCCAGCAGCTTAGACGAGGGGGACAGGCTTTTCTCTGGGGCCAACGTCCTGACTTTC. Amino acids: CASSLDEGDRLFSGANVLTF. V gene TRBV7-3 combines with J gene TRBJ2-6, with TRBD1 matching over 8 bases. This CDR3 contains 20 residues. Germline V lookup: CDR1 SGHTA, CDR2 FQGTGA. The V gene end was trimmed by 2 bases and the J gene end by 0 bases; junction bases not matched to a gene: 12.

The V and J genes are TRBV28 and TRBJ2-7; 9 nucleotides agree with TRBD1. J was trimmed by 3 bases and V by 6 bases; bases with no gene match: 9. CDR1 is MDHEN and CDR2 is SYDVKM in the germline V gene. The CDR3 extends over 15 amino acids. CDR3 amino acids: CASRPSGQGNYEQYF. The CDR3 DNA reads TGTGCCAGCAGACCGTCGGGACAGGGTAACTACGAGCAGTACTTC.

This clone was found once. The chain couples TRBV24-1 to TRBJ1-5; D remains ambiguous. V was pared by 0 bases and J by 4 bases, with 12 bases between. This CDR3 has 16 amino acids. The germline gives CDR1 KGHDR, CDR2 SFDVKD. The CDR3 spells CATSDLLGGRNQPQHF. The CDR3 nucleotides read TGTGCCACCAGTGATTTGCTCGGAGGGCGAAATCAGCCCCAGCATTTT.

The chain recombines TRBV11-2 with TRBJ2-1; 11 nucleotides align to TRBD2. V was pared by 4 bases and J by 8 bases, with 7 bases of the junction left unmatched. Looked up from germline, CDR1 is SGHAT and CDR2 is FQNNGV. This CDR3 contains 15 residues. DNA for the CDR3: TGTGCCAGCAGCTCGTCACTAGCGGGAGTTTATGAGCAGTTCTTC. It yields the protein CASSSSLAGVYEQFF.

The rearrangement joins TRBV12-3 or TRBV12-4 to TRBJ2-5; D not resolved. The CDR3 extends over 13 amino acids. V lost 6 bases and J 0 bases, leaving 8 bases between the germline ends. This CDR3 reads CASSSQYQETQYF. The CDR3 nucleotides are TGTGCCAGCAGCTCACAGTACCAAGAGACCCAGTACTTC.

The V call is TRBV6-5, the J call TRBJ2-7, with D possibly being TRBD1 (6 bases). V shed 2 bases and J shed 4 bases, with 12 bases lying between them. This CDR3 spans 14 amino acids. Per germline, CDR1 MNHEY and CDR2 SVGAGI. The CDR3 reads CASSYANRVYEQYF. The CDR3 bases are TGTGCCAGCAGTTACGCAAACAGGGTTTACGAGCAGTACTTC.

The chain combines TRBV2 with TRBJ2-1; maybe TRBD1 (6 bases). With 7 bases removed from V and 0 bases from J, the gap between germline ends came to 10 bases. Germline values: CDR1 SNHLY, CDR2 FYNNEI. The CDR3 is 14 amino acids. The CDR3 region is CASKTGSSYNEQFF. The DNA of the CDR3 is TGTGCCAGCAAAACAGGGAGCTCCTACAATGAGCAGTTCTTC.

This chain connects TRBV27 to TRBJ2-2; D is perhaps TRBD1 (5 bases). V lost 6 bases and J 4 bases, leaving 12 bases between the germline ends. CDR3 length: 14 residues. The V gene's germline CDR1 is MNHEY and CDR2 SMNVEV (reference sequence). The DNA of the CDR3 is TGTGCCAGCAGCAGGACACATTCCACCGGGGAGCTGTTTTTT. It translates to CASSRTHSTGELFF.

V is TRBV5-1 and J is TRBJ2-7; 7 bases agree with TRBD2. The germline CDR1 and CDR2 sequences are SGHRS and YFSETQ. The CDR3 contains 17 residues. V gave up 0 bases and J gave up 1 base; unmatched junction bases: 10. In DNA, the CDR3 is TGCGCCAGCAGCTTGGCCAGGGACTACCCCAGTTCCTACGAGCAGTACTTC. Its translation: CASSLARDYPSSYEQYF.

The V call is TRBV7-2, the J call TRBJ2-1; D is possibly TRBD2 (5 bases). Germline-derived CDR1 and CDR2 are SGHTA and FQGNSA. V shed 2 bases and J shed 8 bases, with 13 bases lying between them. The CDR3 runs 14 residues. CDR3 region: CASSLYEGADEQFF. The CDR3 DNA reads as TGTGCCAGCAGCTTATATGAGGGAGCCGATGAGCAGTTCTTC.

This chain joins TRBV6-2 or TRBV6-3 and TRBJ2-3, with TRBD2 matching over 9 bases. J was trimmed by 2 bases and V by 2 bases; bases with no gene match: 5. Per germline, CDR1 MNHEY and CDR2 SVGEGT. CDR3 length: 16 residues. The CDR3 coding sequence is TGTGCCAGCAGTTACCTGAAGCGGGGGGTCACAGATACGCAGTATTTT. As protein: CASSYLKRGVTDTQYF.

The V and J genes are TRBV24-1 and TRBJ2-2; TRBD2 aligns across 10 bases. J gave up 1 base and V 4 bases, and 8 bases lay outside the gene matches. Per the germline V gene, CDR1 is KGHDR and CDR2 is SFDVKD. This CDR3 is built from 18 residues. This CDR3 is CATSDTSTSGENTGELFF. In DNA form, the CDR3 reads TGTGCCACCAGTGACACCTCCACTAGCGGGGAGAACACCGGGGAGCTGTTTTTT.

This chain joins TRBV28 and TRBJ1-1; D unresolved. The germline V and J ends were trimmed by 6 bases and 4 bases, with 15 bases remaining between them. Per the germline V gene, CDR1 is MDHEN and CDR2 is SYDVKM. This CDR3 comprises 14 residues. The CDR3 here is CASSTGLGGTEAFF. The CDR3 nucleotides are TGTGCCAGCAGCACGGGATTGGGAGGCACTGAAGCTTTCTTT.

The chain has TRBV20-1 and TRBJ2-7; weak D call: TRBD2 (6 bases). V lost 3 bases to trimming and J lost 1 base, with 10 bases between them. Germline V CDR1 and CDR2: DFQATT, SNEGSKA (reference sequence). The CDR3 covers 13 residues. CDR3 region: CSASALASYEQYF. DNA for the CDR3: TGCAGTGCTAGTGCGCTAGCGTCCTACGAGCAGTACTTC.

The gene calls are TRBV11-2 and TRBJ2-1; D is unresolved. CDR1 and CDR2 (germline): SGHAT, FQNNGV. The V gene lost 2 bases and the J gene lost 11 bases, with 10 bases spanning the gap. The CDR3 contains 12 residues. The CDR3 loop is CASSLSSVQQFF. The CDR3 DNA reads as TGTGCCAGCAGCTTATCGAGTGTGCAGCAGTTCTTC.

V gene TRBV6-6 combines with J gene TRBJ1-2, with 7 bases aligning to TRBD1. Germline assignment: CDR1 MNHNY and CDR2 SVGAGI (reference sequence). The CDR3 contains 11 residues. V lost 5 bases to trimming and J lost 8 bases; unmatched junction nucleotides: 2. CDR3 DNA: TGTGCCAGCAGTGACAGGGACGGCTACACCTTC. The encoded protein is CASSDRDGYTF.

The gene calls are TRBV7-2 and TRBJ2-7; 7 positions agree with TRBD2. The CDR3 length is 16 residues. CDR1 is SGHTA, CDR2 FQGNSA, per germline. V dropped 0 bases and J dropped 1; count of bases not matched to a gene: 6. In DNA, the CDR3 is TGTGCCAGCAGCTTAGCGCAACTAGCGTTGTCCTACGAGCAGTACTTC. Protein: CASSLAQLALSYEQYF. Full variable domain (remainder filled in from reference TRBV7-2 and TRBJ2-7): GAGVSQSPSNKVTEKGKDVELRCDPISGHTALYWYRQSLGQGLEFLIYFQGNSAPDKSGLPSDRFSAERTGGSVSTLTIQRTQQEDSAVYLCASSLAQLALSYEQYFGPGTRLTVT.

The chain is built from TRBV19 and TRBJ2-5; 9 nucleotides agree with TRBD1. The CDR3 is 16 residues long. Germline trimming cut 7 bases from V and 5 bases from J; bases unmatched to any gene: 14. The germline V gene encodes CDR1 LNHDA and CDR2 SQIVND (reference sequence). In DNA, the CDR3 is TGTGCCAGTACCCCAGGACAGGGGAGTCCGGTGGAGACCCAGTACTTC. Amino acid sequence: CASTPGQGSPVETQYF.

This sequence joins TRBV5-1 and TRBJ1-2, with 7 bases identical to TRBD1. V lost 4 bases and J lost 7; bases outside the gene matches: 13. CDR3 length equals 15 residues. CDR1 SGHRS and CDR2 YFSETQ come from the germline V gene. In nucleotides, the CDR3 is TGCGCCAGCAGCCCCGGAAAGACAGGGCAGGTTGGCTACACCTTC. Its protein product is CASSPGKTGQVGYTF.

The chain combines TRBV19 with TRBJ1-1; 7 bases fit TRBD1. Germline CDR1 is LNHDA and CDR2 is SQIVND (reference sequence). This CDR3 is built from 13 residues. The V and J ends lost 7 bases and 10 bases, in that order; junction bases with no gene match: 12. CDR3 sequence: CASNKGQEELAFF. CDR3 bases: TGTGCCAGTAATAAAGGACAGGAGGAACTAGCTTTCTTT.

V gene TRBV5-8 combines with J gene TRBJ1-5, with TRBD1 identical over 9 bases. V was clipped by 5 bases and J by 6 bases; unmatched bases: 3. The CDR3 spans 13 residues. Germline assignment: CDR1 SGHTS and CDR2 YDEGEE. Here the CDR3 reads CASRRTGVQPQHF. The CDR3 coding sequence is TGTGCCAGCAGGAGGACAGGGGTTCAGCCCCAGCATTTT.

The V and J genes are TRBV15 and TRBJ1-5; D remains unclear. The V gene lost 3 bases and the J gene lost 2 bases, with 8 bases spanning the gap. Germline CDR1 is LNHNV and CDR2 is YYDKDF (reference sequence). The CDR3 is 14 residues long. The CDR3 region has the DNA TGTGCCACCAGCAGCTACGGGGGCAATCAGCCCCAGCATTTT. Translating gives CATSSYGGNQPQHF.

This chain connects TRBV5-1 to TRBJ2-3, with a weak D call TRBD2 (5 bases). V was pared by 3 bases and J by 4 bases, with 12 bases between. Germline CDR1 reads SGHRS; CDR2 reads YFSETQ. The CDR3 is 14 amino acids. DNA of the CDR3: TGCGCCAGCAGCTCAGCTAGCTGGTCAGATACGCAGTATTTT. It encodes CASSSASWSDTQYF.

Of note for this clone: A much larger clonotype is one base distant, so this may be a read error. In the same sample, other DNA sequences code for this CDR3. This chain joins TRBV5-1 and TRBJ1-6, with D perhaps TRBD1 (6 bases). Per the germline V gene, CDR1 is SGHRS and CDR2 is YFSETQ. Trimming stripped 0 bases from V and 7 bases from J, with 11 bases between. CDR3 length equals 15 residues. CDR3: CASSLDTGPNSPLHF. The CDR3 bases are TGCGCCAGCAGCTTGGATACAGGGCCCAATTCACCCCTCCACTTT. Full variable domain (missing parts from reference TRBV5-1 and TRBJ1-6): KAGVTQTPRYLIKTRGQQVTLSCSPISGHRSVSWYQQTPGQGLQFLFEYFSETQRNKGNFPGRFSGRQFSNSRSEMNVSTLELGDSALYLCASSLDTGPNSPLHFGNGTRLTVT.

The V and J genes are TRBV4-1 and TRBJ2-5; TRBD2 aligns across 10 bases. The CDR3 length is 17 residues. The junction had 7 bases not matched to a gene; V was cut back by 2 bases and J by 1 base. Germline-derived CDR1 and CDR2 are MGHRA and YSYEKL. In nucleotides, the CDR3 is TGCGCCAGCAGCCAAACTACTAGCGGGGCGGGCCAAGAGACCCAGTACTTC. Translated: CASSQTTSGAGQETQYF.

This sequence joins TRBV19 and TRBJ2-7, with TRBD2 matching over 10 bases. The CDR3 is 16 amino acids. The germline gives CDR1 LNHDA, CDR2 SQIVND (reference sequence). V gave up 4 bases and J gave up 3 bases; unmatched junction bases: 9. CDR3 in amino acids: CASSTPSGGGGYEQYF. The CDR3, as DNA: TGTGCCAGTAGTACCCCAAGCGGGGGGGGCGGCTACGAGCAGTACTTC.

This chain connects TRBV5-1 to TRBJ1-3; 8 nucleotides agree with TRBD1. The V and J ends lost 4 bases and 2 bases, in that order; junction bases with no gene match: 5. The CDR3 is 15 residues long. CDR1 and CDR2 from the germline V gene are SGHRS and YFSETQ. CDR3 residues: CASSPTGAAGNTIYF. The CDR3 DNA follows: TGCGCCAGCAGCCCGACAGGGGCCGCTGGAAACACCATATATTTT.